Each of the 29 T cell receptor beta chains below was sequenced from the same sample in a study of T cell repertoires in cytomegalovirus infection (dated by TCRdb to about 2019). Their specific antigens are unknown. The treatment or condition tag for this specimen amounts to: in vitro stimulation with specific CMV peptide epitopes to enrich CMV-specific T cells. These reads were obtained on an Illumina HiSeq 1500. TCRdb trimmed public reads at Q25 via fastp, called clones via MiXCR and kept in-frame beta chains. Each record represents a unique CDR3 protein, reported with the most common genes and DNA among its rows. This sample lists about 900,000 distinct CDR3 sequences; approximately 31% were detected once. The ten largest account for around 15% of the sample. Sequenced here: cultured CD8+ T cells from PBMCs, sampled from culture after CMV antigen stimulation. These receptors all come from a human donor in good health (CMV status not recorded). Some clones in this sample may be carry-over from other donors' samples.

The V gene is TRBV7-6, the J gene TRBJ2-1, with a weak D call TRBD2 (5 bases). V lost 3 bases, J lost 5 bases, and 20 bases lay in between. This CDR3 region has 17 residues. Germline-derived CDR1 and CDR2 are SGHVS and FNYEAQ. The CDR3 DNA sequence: TGTGCCAGCAGCTTCCGCCTGGCGGGCACCGTCAACAATGAGCAGTTCTTC. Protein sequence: CASSFRLAGTVNNEQFF.

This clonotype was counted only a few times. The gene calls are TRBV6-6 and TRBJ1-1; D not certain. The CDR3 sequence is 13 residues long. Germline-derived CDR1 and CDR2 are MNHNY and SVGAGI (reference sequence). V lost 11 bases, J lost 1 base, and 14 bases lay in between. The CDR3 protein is CALGGEANTEAFF. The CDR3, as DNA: TGTGCCCTAGGCGGGGAAGCGAACACTGAAGCTTTCTTT.

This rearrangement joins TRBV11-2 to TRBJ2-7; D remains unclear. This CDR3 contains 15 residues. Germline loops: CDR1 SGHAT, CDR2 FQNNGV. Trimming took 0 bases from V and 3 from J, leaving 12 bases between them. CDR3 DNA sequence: TGTGCCAGCAGCTTAGATCGGACCTTTAGCTACGAGCAGTACTTC. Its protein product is CASSLDRTFSYEQYF. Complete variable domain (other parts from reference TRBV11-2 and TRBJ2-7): EAGVAQSPRYKIIEKRQSVAFWCNPISGHATLYWYQQILGQGPKLLIQFQNNGVVDDSQLPKDRFSAERLKGVDSTLKIQPAKLEDSAVYLCASSLDRTFSYEQYFGPGTRLTVT.

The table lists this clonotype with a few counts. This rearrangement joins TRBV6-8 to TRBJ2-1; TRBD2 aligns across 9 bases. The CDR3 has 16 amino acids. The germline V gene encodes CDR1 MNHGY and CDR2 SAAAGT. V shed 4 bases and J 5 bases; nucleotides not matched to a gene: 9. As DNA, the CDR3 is TGTGCCAGCAGTTTGACTTTTGAGCGGGGGGACAATGAGCAGTTCTTC. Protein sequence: CASSLTFERGDNEQFF.

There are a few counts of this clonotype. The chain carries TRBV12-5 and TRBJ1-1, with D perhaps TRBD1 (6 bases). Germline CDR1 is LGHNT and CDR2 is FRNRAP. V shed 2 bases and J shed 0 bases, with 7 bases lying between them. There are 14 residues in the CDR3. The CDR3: CASGLTGMNTEAFF. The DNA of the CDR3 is TGTGCTAGTGGTTTGACAGGGATGAACACTGAAGCTTTCTTT.

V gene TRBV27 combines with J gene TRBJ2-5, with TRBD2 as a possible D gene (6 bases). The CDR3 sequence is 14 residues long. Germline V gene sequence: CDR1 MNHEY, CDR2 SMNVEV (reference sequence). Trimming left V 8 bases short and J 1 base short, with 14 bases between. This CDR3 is CASGTGGPQETQYF. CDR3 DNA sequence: TGTGCCAGCGGGACTGGGGGTCCCCAAGAGACCCAGTACTTC.

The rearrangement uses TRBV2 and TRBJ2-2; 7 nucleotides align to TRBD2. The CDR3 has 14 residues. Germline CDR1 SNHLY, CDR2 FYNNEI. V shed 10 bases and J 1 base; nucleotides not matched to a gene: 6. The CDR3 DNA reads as TGTGCCACCGCAACTAGCGAGAACACCGGGGAGCTGTTTTTT. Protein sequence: CATATSENTGELFF.

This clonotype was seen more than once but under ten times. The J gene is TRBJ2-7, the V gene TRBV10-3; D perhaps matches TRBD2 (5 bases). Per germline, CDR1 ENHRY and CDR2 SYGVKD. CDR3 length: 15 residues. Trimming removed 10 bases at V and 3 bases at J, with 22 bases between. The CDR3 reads CATRSPREPYYEQYF. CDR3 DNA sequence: TGTGCCACTCGATCCCCGAGGGAGCCATACTACGAGCAGTACTTC.

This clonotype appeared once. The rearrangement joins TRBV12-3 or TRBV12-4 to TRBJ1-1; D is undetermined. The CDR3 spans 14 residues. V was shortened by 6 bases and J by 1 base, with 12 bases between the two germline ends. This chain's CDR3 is CASSSPSRNTEAFF. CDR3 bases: TGTGCCAGCAGCAGCCCGAGTCGGAACACTGAAGCTTTCTTT.

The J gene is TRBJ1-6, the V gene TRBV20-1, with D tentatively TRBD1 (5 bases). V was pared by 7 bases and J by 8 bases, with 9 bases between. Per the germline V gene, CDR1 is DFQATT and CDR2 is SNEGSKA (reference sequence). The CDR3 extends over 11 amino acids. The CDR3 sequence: CSGGDDSPLHF. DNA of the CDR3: TGCAGTGGAGGGGATGATTCACCCCTCCACTTT.

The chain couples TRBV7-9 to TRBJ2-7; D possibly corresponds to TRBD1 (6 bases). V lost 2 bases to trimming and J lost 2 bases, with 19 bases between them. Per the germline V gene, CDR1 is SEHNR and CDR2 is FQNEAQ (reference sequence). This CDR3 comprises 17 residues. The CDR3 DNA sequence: TGTGCCAGCAGCTTACCGCCGACAGGACCAGGGACCTACGAGCAGTACTTC. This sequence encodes CASSLPPTGPGTYEQYF.

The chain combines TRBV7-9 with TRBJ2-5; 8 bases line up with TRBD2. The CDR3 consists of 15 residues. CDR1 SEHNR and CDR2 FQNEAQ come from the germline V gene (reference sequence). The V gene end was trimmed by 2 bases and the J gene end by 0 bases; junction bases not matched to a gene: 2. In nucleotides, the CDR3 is TGTGCCAGCAGCTTACCTAGCGGGTACCAAGAGACCCAGTACTTC. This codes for CASSLPSGYQETQYF.

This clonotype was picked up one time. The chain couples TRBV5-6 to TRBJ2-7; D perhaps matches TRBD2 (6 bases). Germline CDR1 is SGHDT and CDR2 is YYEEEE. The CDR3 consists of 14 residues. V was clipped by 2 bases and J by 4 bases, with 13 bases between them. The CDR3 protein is CASSLRGLPYEQYV. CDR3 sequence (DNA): TGTGCCAGCAGCTTAAGGGGACTGCCATACGAGCAGTACGTC.

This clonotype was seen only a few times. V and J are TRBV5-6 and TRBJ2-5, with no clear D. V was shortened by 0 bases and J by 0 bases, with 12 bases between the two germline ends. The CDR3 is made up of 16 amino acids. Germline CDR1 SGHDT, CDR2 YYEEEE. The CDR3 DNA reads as TGTGCCAGCAGCTTGGATTATGTCCGATACCAAGAGACCCAGTACTTC. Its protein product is CASSLDYVRYQETQYF.

CDR3 sequence: CASSNGTAYTLNTEAFF. For the CDR3, the DNA is TGTGCCAGTAGTAATGGGACAGCGTATACTTTGAACACTGAAGCTTTCTTT. The chain uses TRBV19 and TRBJ1-1, with TRBD1 matching 7 bases. V dropped 4 bases and J dropped 0; count of bases not matched to a gene: 11. The germline CDR1 and CDR2 sequences are LNHDA and SQIVND (reference sequence). The CDR3 contains 17 residues.

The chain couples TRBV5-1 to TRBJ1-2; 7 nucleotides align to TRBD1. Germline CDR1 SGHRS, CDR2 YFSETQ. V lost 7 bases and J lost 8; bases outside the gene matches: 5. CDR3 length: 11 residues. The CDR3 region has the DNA TGCGCCAGCCAGAACAGGGGCGGCTACACCTTC. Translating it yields CASQNRGGYTF.

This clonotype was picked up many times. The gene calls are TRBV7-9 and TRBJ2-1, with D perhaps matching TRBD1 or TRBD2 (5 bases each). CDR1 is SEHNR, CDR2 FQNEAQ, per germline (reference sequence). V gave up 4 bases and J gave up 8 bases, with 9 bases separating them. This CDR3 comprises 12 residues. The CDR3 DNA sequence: TGTGCCAGCAGCTCCAGAGGGGATGAGCAGTTCTTC. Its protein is CASSSRGDEQFF.

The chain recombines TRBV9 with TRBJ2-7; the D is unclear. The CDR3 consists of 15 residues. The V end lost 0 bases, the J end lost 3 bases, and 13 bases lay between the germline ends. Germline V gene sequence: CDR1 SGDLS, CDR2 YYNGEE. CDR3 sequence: CASSVDTDPFYEQYF. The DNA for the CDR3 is TGTGCCAGCAGCGTAGATACAGACCCGTTCTACGAGCAGTACTTC.

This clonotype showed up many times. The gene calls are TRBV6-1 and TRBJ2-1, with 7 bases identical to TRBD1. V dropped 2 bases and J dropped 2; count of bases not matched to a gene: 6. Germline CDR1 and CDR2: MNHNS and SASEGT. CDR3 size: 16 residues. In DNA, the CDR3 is TGTGCCAGCAGTGAATTTGACAGGGCGGCCTACAATGAGCAGTTCTTC. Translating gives CASSEFDRAAYNEQFF.

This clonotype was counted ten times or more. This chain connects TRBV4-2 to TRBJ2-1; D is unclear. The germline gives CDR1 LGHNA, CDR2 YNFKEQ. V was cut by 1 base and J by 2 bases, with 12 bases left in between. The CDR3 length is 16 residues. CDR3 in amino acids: CASSQAPLNTYNEQFF. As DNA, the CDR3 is TGTGCCAGCAGCCAAGCTCCCCTCAATACCTACAATGAGCAGTTCTTC.

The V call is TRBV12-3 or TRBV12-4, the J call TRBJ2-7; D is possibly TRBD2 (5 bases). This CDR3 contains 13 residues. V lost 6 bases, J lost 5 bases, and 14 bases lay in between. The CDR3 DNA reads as TGTGCCAGCAGCCCTGTACAGAGGGACGAGCAGTACTTC. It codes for CASSPVQRDEQYF.

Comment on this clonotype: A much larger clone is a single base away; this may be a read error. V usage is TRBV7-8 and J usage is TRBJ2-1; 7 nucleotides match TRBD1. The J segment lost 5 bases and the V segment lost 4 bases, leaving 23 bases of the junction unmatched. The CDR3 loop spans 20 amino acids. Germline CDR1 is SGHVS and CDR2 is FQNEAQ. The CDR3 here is CASSSERTSRGSVKDNEQFF. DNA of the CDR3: TGTGCCAGCAGCTCCGAGCGGACGAGCAGGGGGTCGGTTAAGGACAATGAGCAGTTCTTC. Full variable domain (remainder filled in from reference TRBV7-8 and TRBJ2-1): GAGVSQSPRYKVAKRGQDVALRCDPISGHVSLFWYQQALGQGPEFLTYFQNEAQLDKSGLPSDRFFAERPEGSVSTLKIQRTQQEDSAVYLCASSSERTSRGSVKDNEQFFGPGTRLTVL.

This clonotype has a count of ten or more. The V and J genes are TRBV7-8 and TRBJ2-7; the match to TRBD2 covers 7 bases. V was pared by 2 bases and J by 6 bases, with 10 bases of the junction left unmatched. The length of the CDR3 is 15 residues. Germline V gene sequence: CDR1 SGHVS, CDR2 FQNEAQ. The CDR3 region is CASSLWEGPTLEQYF. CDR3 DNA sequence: TGTGCCAGCAGCTTATGGGAGGGACCTACCCTCGAGCAGTACTTC.

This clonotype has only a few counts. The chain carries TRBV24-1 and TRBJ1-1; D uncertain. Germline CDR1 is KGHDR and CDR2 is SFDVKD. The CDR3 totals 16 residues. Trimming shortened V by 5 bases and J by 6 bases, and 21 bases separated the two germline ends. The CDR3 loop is CATSVSFGQVEAEAFF. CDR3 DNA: TGTGCCACCAGTGTAAGCTTCGGGCAGGTCGAGGCTGAAGCTTTCTTT.

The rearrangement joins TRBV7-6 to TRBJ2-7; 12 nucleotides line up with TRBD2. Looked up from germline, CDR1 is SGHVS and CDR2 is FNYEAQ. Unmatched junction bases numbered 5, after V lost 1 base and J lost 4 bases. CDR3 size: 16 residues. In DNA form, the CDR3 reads TGTGCCAGCAGCTTAGAACTAGCGGGGGGCAGGTACGAGCAGTACTTC. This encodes CASSLELAGGRYEQYF. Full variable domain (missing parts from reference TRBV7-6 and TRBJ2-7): GAGVSQSPRYKVTKRGQDVALRCDPISGHVSLYWYRQALGQGPEFLTYFNYEAQQDKSGLPNDRFSAERPEGSISTLTIQRTEQRDSAMYRCASSLELAGGRYEQYFGPGTRLTVT.

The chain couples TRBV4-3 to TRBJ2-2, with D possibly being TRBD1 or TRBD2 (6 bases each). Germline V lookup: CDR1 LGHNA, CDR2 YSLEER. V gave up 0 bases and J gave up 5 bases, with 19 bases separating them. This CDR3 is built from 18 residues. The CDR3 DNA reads TGCGCCAGCAGCCAAGAATACTTAGGGGGAGGTGGAACCGGGGAGCTGTTTTTT. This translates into CASSQEYLGGGGTGELFF.

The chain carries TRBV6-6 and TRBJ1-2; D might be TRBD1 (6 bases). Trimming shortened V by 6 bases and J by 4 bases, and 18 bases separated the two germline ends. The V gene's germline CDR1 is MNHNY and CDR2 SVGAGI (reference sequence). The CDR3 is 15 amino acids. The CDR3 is CASSPIRGDRYGYTF. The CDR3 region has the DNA TGTGCCAGCAGCCCAATAAGGGGGGACCGCTATGGCTACACCTTC.

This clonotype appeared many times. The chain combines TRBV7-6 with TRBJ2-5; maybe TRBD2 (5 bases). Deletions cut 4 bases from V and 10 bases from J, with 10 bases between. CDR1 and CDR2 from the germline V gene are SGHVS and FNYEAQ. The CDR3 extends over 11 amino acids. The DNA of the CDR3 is TGTGCCAGCAGCTCATCGGAGGTCCAGTACTTC. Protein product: CASSSSEVQYF.

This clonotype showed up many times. The CDR3 DNA follows: TGTGCCAGCAGTGGGACAGGGGGCAACACTGAAGCTTTCTTT. Amino acids: CASSGTGGNTEAFF. This chain uses TRBV6-1 with TRBJ1-1, with 11 bases identical to TRBD1. CDR3 length equals 14 residues. The V gene's germline CDR1 is MNHNS and CDR2 SASEGT. Trimming cost V 4 bases and J 2 bases; bases outside gene matches: 0.